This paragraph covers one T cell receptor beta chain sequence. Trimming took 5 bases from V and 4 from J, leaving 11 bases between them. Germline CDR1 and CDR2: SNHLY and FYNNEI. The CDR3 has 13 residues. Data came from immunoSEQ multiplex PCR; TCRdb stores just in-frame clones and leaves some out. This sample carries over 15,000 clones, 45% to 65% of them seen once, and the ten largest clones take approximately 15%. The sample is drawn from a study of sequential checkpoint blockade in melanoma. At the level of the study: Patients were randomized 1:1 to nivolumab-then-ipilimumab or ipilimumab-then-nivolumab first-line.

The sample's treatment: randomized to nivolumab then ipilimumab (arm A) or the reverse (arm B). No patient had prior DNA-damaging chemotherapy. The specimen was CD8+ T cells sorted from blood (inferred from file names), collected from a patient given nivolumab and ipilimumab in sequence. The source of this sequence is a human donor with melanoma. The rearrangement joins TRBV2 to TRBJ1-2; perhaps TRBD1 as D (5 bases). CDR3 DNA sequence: TGTGCCAGCAGTCTCCACGGGGGCTATGGCTACACCTTC. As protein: CASSLHGGYGYTF. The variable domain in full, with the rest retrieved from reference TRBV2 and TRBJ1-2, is EPEVTQTPSHQVTQMGQEVILRCVPISNHLYFYWYRQILGQKVEFLVSFYNNEISEKSEIFDDQFSVERPDGSNFTLKIRSTKLEDSAMYFCASSLHGGYGYTFGSGTRLTVV.